This note documents a single T cell receptor (beta chain) sequence. This may come from a read error, since a much larger clone is one base off. TCRbeta library construction was performed incorporating unique molecular identifiers. TCRdb fed the PCR reads into MiXCR, producing one record per CDR3 protein. Among fewer than 550,000 distinct CDR3 sequences, over 9.5% were seen once, and the ten largest hold about 14%. The data stem from a study of T-cell reconstitution after alpha-beta-depleted transplantation in children. With V trimmed by 4 bases and J by 7 bases, 7 bases remained unmatched. The CDR3 is made up of 14 amino acids.

The V call is TRBV12-3 or TRBV12-4, the J call TRBJ1-5, with TRBD1 matching over 7 bases. The sample here was PBMCs, mostly from graft donor cells, taken 180 days after TCRalphabeta/CD19-depleted stem cell transplant. The sequence was obtained from a female patient between 2 and 15 years old who had a stem cell transplant for aplastic anemia, so the T cells may come from the graft donor. The CDR3 DNA is TGTGCCAGCAGTTCTACAGGGGACTGCCAGCCCCAGCATTTT. Its translation is CASSSTGDCQPQHF.